This entry describes one T cell receptor (beta chain). CDR1 is SEHNR and CDR2 is FQNEAQ in the germline V gene (reference sequence). Trimming took 1 base from V and 2 from J; bases not matched to a gene: 1. The CDR3 loop spans 15 amino acids. The data were obtained in a study of T cell changes during pregnancy in multiple sclerosis. The data were produced by immunoSEQ multiplex PCR, yet TCRdb's version contains in-frame clones alone and is incomplete. Of 70,000 to 100,000 clones detected, 85% to 95% appear once; the ten largest clones hold about 2.4%. The rearrangement uses TRBV7-9 and TRBJ2-2; 7 bases line up with TRBD1. The starting material was peripheral blood, obtained in the third trimester of pregnancy. The TCR sequence derives from a female donor with multiple sclerosis, enrolled in a pregnancy study. The CDR3 spells CASSLGQGNTGELFF. As DNA, the CDR3 is TGTGCCAGCAGCTTAGGACAGGGCAACACCGGGGAGCTGTTTTTT.